One sample yielded the 23 T cell receptor beta chains listed below, sequenced in a study of blood T cell repertoires in COVID-19. Libraries were prepared by immunoSEQ multiplex PCR; TCRdb keeps only in-frame clonotypes and omits some of them. Seen here are about 210,000 clones, over 75% observed once, and the top ten hold 4.5% to 5.5%. Sequencing was carried out using peripheral blood. All receptors derive from a woman aged 40 to 50 with acute or convalescent COVID-19.

The V and J genes are TRBV3-1 (or the pseudogene TRBV3-2) and TRBJ1-1; a possible D gene is TRBD1 (6 bases). The V and J ends lost 3 bases and 11 bases respectively, with 16 bases between them. CDR1 is LGHDT, CDR2 YNNKEL, per germline (reference sequence). This CDR3 comprises 13 residues. The CDR3, as DNA: TGTGCCAGCAGCCATCTACAGGGAGTTAGGGCTTTCTTT. Translation gives CASSHLQGVRAFF.

Only one count was recorded for this clone. The chain joins TRBV25-1 to TRBJ2-3, with 12 bases identical to TRBD1. The V gene end was trimmed by 4 bases and the J gene end by 1 base; junction bases not matched to a gene: 3. There are 16 residues in the CDR3. In germline, CDR1 is MGHDK, CDR2 SYGVNS. The CDR3 DNA follows: TGTGCCAGCAGTGGGGACAGGGGGCCGGGCACAGATACGCAGTATTTT. Protein sequence: CASSGDRGPGTDTQYF. Looking up the rest from reference TRBV25-1 and TRBJ2-3 gives the full variable domain: EADIYQTPRYLVIGTGKKITLECSQTMGHDKMYWYQQDPGMELHLIHYSYGVNSTEKGDLSSESTVSRIRTEHFPLTLESARPSHTSQYLCASSGDRGPGTDTQYFGPGTRLTVL.

This rearrangement joins TRBV5-4 to TRBJ2-2; 8 nucleotides agree with TRBD2. Germline-derived CDR1 and CDR2 are SGHNT and YYREEE (reference sequence). Trimming removed 0 bases from V and 0 bases from J; junction bases left unmatched: 10. The CDR3 totals 19 residues. CDR3 coding DNA: TGTGCCAGCAGCTTGGCCCAGCGAGCGGGGGTCTCGAACACCGGGGAGCTGTTTTTT. It specifies CASSLAQRAGVSNTGELFF.

Here the CDR3 reads CAWSVRRRNYGYTF. The CDR3, as DNA: TGTGCCTGGAGTGTTCGGCGGAGAAACTATGGCTACACCTTC. The chain employs TRBV30 and TRBJ1-2; the D is unclear. CDR1 is GTSNPN, CDR2 SVGIG, per germline (reference sequence). Trimming removed 0 bases at V and 2 bases at J, with 10 bases between. This CDR3 contains 14 residues.

The rearrangement uses TRBV2 and TRBJ1-1, with 8 bases lining up with TRBD1. With 6 bases clipped from V and 4 bases from J, the junction kept 4 bases outside the gene matches. CDR1 and CDR2 (germline): SNHLY, FYNNEI. The CDR3 consists of 13 residues. The CDR3, as DNA: TGTGCCAGCAGCGCAGGGGGCCGCACTGAAGCTTTCTTT. Its translation is CASSAGGRTEAFF.

In DNA form, the CDR3 reads TGTGCCAGCAGTTTGGGGACTAGCGGGGGAACGCAGTATTTT. This encodes CASSLGTSGGTQYF. J is TRBJ2-3 and V is TRBV27; 14 bases line up with TRBD2. Germline V CDR1 and CDR2: MNHEY, SMNVEV (reference sequence). The ends lost 3 bases at V and 9 bases at J; junction bases unmatched: 2. This CDR3 has 14 residues.

The gene calls are TRBV7-9 and TRBJ1-3, with TRBD1 matching over 11 bases. Germline V gene lookup returns CDR1 SEHNR and CDR2 FQNEAQ (reference sequence). The CDR3 extends over 18 amino acids. The V segment lost 1 base and the J segment 1 base; nucleotides outside the gene matches: 6. The CDR3: CASSLDAGQGGSGNTIYF. The CDR3 nucleotides read TGTGCCAGCAGCTTAGACGCGGGACAGGGGGGTTCTGGAAACACCATATATTTT.

V gene TRBV12-5 combines with J gene TRBJ2-5; D unresolved. Germline V gene data show CDR1 as LGHNT and CDR2 as FRNRAP. This CDR3 spans 17 amino acids. V was cut by 0 bases and J by 3 bases, with 17 bases left in between. In DNA form, the CDR3 reads TGTGCTAGTGGTTTGGTACGTAACCCGGGTTCCAAAGAGACCCAGTACTTC. Translating it yields CASGLVRNPGSKETQYF.

The chain carries TRBV15 and TRBJ2-3; 12 nucleotides agree with TRBD1. CDR1 is LNHNV, CDR2 YYDKDF, per germline (reference sequence). This CDR3 comprises 18 residues. V lost 0 bases, J lost 3 bases, and 7 bases stayed unmatched. This CDR3 reads CATSRDRPGQGATDTQYF. CDR3 coding DNA: TGTGCCACCAGCAGAGATCGCCCGGGACAGGGGGCAACAGATACGCAGTATTTT.

This clone was detected once. The V call is TRBV5-1, the J call TRBJ2-3; the D gene is possibly TRBD2 (6 bases). Trimming cost V 4 bases and J 1 base, with 13 bases left between them. The length of the CDR3 is 15 residues. Germline V gene data show CDR1 as SGHRS and CDR2 as YFSETQ. The CDR3 sequence is CASSPSRRGTDTQYF. The CDR3 coding sequence is TGCGCCAGCAGCCCTTCTAGGAGGGGCACAGATACGCAGTATTTT.

The V call is TRBV7-8, the J call TRBJ2-7, with D hard to call. The length of the CDR3 is 14 residues. The V and J ends lost 5 bases and 2 bases respectively, with 13 bases between them. CDR1 and CDR2 from the germline V gene are SGHVS and FQNEAQ. CDR3 protein: CASSPLRYPYEQYV. In nucleotides, the CDR3 is TGTGCCAGCAGCCCCCTGCGGTACCCCTACGAGCAGTACGTC.

The gene calls are TRBV21-1 and TRBJ2-2; the table gives TRBD2 as D, unverified against the DNA. TRBV21-1 is designated a pseudogene. The CDR3 is 17 residues long. The CDR3 protein is CASSGGLAGWNTGELFF. In DNA form, the CDR3 reads TGTGCCAGCAGCGGGGGGCTAGCGGGGTGGAACACCGGGGAGCTGTTTTTT.

The CDR3 sequence: CASSSSVSSNLNTEAFF. The CDR3 DNA reads as TGCGCCAGCAGCTCGAGCGTTTCCAGTAACTTGAACACTGAAGCTTTCTTT. The rearrangement joins TRBV5-1 to TRBJ1-1; D gene unclear. This CDR3 has 17 residues. CDR1 is SGHRS, CDR2 YFSETQ, per germline. The V end lost 3 bases, the J end lost 0 bases, and 18 bases lay between the germline ends.

The rearrangement links TRBV27 to TRBJ1-1; 7 bases fit TRBD1. The CDR3 totals 17 residues. Germline CDR1 is MNHEY and CDR2 is SMNVEV (reference sequence). The J segment lost 1 base and the V segment lost 4 bases, leaving 12 bases of the junction unmatched. CDR3 protein: CASSYQGDAMANTEAFF. For the CDR3, the DNA is TGTGCCAGCAGTTACCAGGGGGATGCTATGGCGAACACTGAAGCTTTCTTT.

The chain has TRBV2 and TRBJ1-2, with D maybe TRBD1 (6 bases). The CDR3 runs 15 residues. Trimming pared 2 bases from V and 4 bases from J, leaving 14 bases between. Germline assignment: CDR1 SNHLY and CDR2 FYNNEI. The CDR3 loop is CASSESRDIFYGYTF. The CDR3 bases are TGTGCCAGCAGTGAATCTCGGGACATATTCTATGGCTACACCTTC. Looking up the rest from reference TRBV2 and TRBJ1-2 gives the full variable domain: EPEVTQTPSHQVTQMGQEVILRCVPISNHLYFYWYRQILGQKVEFLVSFYNNEISEKSEIFDDQFSVERPDGSNFTLKIRSTKLEDSAMYFCASSESRDIFYGYTFGSGTRLTVV.

The CDR3 DNA reads as TGTGCCAGCCAGGGGCAGGGTCATGGCTACACCTTC. Encoded protein: CASQGQGHGYTF. The chain is built from TRBV2 and TRBJ1-2; a possible D gene is TRBD1 (6 bases). Germline loops: CDR1 SNHLY, CDR2 FYNNEI. V was trimmed by 8 bases and J by 6 bases, leaving 13 bases between them. This CDR3 spans 12 amino acids.

V gene TRBV6-4 combines with J gene TRBJ2-3; 8 positions agree with TRBD2. Germline assignment: CDR1 MRHNA and CDR2 SNTAGT. This CDR3 comprises 14 residues. The ends lost 3 bases at V and 2 bases at J; junction bases unmatched: 1. CDR3 in amino acids: CASSEGLVTDTQYF. Written as DNA, the CDR3 is TGTGCCAGCAGTGAGGGACTAGTCACAGATACGCAGTATTTT.

V is TRBV27 and J is TRBJ1-2; no clear D gene. Per germline, CDR1 MNHEY and CDR2 SMNVEV (reference sequence). CDR3 length equals 13 residues. Trimming took off 7 bases at V and 8 bases at J, with 17 bases between the two ends. CDR3 DNA sequence: TGTGCCAGCACCCCAGGAGGGTTGGCCGGCTACACCTTC. It is translated as CASTPGGLAGYTF.

The chain recombines TRBV12-5 with TRBJ1-1; TRBD1 aligns across 7 bases. Germline trimming cut 8 bases from V and 0 bases from J; bases unmatched to any gene: 3. Per germline, CDR1 LGHNT and CDR2 FRNRAP. The CDR3 contains 13 residues. CDR3 sequence (DNA): TGTGCTAGTCGCGGACAGGTGAACACTGAAGCTTTCTTT. Protein product: CASRGQVNTEAFF.

J is TRBJ2-3 and V is TRBV11-3; TRBD2 matches at 7 bases. This CDR3 spans 16 amino acids. Unmatched junction bases numbered 9, after V lost 5 bases and J lost 1 base. From germline, CDR1 is SGHNT and CDR2 YENEEA. CDR3 in amino acids: CASSPRRGGGTDTQYF. The CDR3 nucleotides read TGTGCCAGCAGCCCAAGGAGGGGAGGGGGCACAGATACGCAGTATTTT.

This chain uses TRBV20-1 with TRBJ2-4; tentatively, D is TRBD2 (5 bases). Germline V gene sequence: CDR1 DFQATT, CDR2 SNEGSKA (reference sequence). With 3 bases removed from V and 5 bases from J, the gap between germline ends came to 11 bases. CDR3 size: 13 residues. CDR3 sequence: CSASLDWQNIQYF. The CDR3 region has the DNA TGCAGTGCTAGTCTGGACTGGCAAAACATTCAGTACTTC.

The J gene is TRBJ2-3, the V gene TRBV12-5; tentatively, D is TRBD1 (7 bases). V lost 3 bases, J lost 2 bases, and 15 bases lay in between. CDR3 length equals 16 residues. CDR1 is LGHNT and CDR2 is FRNRAP in the germline V gene. CDR3 region: CASGLIVRGATDTQYF. The CDR3 DNA follows: TGTGCTAGTGGTTTAATAGTCAGGGGGGCCACAGATACGCAGTATTTT.

The chain uses TRBV12-3 or TRBV12-4 and TRBJ1-6, with D maybe TRBD1 (6 bases). The CDR3 is made up of 13 amino acids. Trimming removed 7 bases from V and 6 bases from J, with 10 bases in between. The CDR3 bases are TGTGCCAGCACAAACAGGGTTAATTCACCCCTCCACTTT. Its protein is CASTNRVNSPLHF.